The clone carrying this TCR beta chain was seen ten or more times. Antigen specificity is unknown. Individual cDNA molecules received unique molecular identifiers during library preparation. A single record per CDR3 protein comes from TCRdb applying MiXCR to the 5' RACE reads. This table has some 31,000 distinct CDR3 sequences, 4.5% to 6% appearing once. This specimen belongs to a study of early T cells in non-severe SARS-CoV-2 infection. Study-wide background: Sequencing used unsorted whole-blood bulk RNA, so chains lack pairing. Study results and caveats: The study's VDJdb matching favored anti-spike CD8 responses and missed private and CD4 specificities.

Per the germline V gene, CDR1 is DFQATT and CDR2 is SNEGSKA (reference sequence). V was clipped by 6 bases and J by 0 bases, with 15 bases between them. The CDR3 is made up of 15 amino acids. V gene TRBV20-1 combines with J gene TRBJ1-3; D possibly corresponds to TRBD1 (5 bases). The sequencing sample was made of whole blood. The sequence derives from an adult who was a healthcare worker with PCR-confirmed SARS-CoV-2 infection or an uninfected control (not recorded which). The CDR3 here is CSAPRGDASGNTIYF. CDR3 coding DNA: TGCAGTGCCCCGAGGGGTGACGCCTCTGGAAACACCATATATTTT.